There are a few counts of the clone carrying this T cell receptor (beta chain). These data belong to a study of identical twins. TCRdb reprocessed the 5' RACE reads via MiXCR and lists one record per CDR3 protein. The sample carries approximately 490,000 distinct CDR3 sequences, 20% to 25% recorded once. Each donor (without exception) was a healthy Caucasian. Trimming shortened V by 9 bases and J by 0 bases, and 14 bases separated the two germline ends. The germline gives CDR1 ENHRY, CDR2 SYGVKD. The CDR3 is made up of 14 amino acids. These sequences were also reported in another study, on yellow fever vaccine responses in identical twins.

The sample comprised CD4+ T cells sorted from blood. This TCR was sampled from a woman aged 18-29 years in good health. This chain connects TRBV10-3 to TRBJ1-2; D is perhaps TRBD1 (5 bases). This CDR3 reads CAITRGNSNYGYTF. CDR3 nucleotides: TGTGCCATTACACGGGGGAACTCTAACTATGGCTACACCTTC.